This TCR beta chain was sequenced during a study of blood T cells in healthy people across ages. The study, taken as a whole, reports: Using unsorted PBMCs precluded a conclusive naive versus antigen-experienced comparison. Roughly linearly, TCR beta diversity per million T cells fell as age increased.

As to this clonotype: Its antigen remains unidentified.

A second PCR of 7 to 11 cycles used a sample-barcoded 5' primer and a J-beta primer mix. MiXCR, run by TCRdb on the 5' RACE reads, gives a single entry per CDR3 protein. The repertoire holds around 2 million distinct CDR3 sequences, about 39% seen once, with roughly 23% in the top ten. There are 16 residues in the CDR3. V shed 4 bases and J 1 base; nucleotides not matched to a gene: 4. Germline V gene lookup returns CDR1 MDHEN and CDR2 SYDVKM. This receptor was taken from a human donor in good health. The specimen was blood. The chain employs TRBV28 and TRBJ2-1; 10 positions match TRBD1. DNA of the CDR3: TGTGCCAGCAGTTCTCGGACAGGGGGTTCCTACAATGAGCAGTTCTTC. Translated, it gives CASSSRTGGSYNEQFF. The variable domain in full, completed from reference TRBV28 and TRBJ2-1, reads DVKVTQSSRYLVKRTGEKVFLECVQDMDHENMFWYRQDPGLGLRLIYFSYDVKMKEKGDIPEGYSVSREKKERFSLILESASTNQTSMYLCASSSRTGGSYNEQFFGPGTRLTVL.